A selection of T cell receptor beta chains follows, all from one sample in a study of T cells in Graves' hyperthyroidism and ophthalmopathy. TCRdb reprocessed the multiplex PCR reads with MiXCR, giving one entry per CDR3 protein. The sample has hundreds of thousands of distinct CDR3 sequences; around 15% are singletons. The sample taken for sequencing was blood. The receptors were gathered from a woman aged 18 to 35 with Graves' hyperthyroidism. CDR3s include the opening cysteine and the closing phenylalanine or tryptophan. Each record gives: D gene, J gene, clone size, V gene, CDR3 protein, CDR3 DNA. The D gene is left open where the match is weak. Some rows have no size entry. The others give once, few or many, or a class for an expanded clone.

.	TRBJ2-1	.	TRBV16	CASSPMGRFSYNEQFF	TGTGCCAGCAGCCCAATGGGGAGGTTTTCCTACAATGAGCAGTTCTTC
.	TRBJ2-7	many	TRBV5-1	CASSSDPPYEQYF	TGCGCCAGCAGCTCCGACCCTCCCTACGAGCAGTACTTC
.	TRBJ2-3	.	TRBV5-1	CASSYDTSGTDTQYF	TGCGCCAGCAGCTATGACACCTCTGGCACAGATACGCAGTATTTT
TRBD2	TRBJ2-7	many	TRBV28	CASTLAGGDYEQYF	TGTGCCAGCACATTAGCGGGAGGGGACTACGAGCAGTACTTC
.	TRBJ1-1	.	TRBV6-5	CASSSWGRARGTEAFF	TGTGCCAGCAGTTCGTGGGGGAGGGCTAGAGGGACTGAAGCTTTCTTT
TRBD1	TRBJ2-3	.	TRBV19	CASSTTGFLTDTQYF	TGTGCCAGTAGTACGACAGGGTTTCTCACAGATACGCAGTATTTT
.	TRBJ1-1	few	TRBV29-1	CSVHRRTDEAFF	TGCAGCGTCCATAGACGGACCGATGAAGCTTTCTTT
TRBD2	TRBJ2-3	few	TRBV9	CASSVEGSGMTDTQYF	TGTGCCAGCAGCGTAGAAGGTAGCGGGATGACAGATACGCAGTATTTT
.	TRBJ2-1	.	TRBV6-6	CASSYSAQMGYNEQFF	TGTGCCAGCAGTTACTCGGCCCAGATGGGCTACAATGAGCAGTTCTTC
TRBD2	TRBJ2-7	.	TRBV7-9	CASSLVLAGVYYEQYF	TGTGCCAGCAGCTTAGTACTAGCGGGAGTGTACTACGAGCAGTACTTC
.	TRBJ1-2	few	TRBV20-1	CSARDLAQTRRVILLRGYTF	TGCAGTGCTAGAGATTTGGCTCAGACGAGGAGGGTGATCCTATTGCGAGGCTACACCTTC
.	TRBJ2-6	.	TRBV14	CASSQDLGGANVLTF	TGTGCCAGCAGCCAAGATCTGGGTGGGGCCAACGTCCTGACTTTC
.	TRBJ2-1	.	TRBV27	CASSPLIDRQRSSYNEQFF	TGTGCCAGCAGCCCCCTTATCGACCGACAGCGCAGCTCCTACAATGAGCAGTTCTTC
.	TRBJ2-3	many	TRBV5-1	CASSLRGDITDTQYF	TGCGCCAGCAGCCTCAGGGGGGATATCACAGATACGCAGTATTTT
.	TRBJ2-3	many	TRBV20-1	CSARAPANTQYF	TGCAGTGCTAGGGCGCCGGCAAATACGCAGTATTTT
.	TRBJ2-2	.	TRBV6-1	CASGRNGLGETGELFF	TGTGCCAGCGGAAGGAACGGCTTGGGGGAGACCGGGGAGCTGTTTTTT
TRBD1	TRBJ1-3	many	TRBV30	CARSPDRISGNTIYF	TGTGCCCGATCCCCGGACAGGATCTCTGGAAACACCATATATTTT
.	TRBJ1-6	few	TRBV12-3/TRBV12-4	CASRKSSGRSPLHF	TGTGCCAGCAGAAAATCATCAGGGAGATCACCCCTCCACTTT
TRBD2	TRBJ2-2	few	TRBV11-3	CASSPGTSGRNTGELFF	TGTGCCAGCAGCCCTGGGACTAGCGGGAGGAACACCGGGGAGCTGTTTTTT
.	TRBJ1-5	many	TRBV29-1	CSATPQPRGYALKQPQHF	TGCAGCGCCACTCCTCAGCCGAGAGGGTATGCCCTCAAGCAGCCCCAGCATTTT
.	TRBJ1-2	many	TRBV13	CASSLRSGAGRNYGYTF	TGTGCCAGCAGCTTACGTAGCGGGGCAGGGCGCAACTATGGCTACACCTTC
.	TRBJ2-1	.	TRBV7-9	CASSLSIEWRANEQFF	TGTGCCAGCAGCTTATCGATAGAGTGGCGGGCTAATGAGCAGTTCTTC
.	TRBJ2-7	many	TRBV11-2	CASSFAQSYEQYF	TGTGCCAGCAGCTTCGCTCAGTCCTACGAGCAGTACTTC
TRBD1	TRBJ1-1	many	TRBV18	CASSPLPHRGQNTEAFF	TGTGCCAGCTCTCCCCTTCCTCACAGGGGTCAGAACACTGAAGCTTTCTTT
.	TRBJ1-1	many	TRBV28	CASRESRAGAFF	TGTGCCAGCAGGGAGTCTCGGGCGGGAGCTTTCTTT
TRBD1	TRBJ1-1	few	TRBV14	CASSQRGRTEAFF	TGTGCCAGCAGCCAGAGGGGGCGAACTGAAGCTTTCTTT
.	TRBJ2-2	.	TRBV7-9	CASSRVEMDTGELFF	TGTGCCAGCAGCCGAGTAGAAATGGACACCGGGGAGCTGTTTTTT
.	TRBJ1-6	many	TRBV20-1	CSARAGTAESPLHF	TGCAGTGCTAGAGCAGGAACAGCGGAGTCACCCCTCCACTTT
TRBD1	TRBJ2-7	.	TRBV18	CASSPDRSLEQYF	TGTGCCAGCTCACCGGACAGGTCTCTCGAGCAGTACTTC
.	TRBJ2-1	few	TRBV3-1	CASSQESGPRKREQFF	TGTGCCAGCAGCCAAGAATCGGGACCCCGAAAAAGGGAGCAGTTCTTC
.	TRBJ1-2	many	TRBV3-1	CASSPPGVWGYGYTF	TGTGCCAGCAGCCCCCCTGGGGTCTGGGGATATGGCTACACCTTC
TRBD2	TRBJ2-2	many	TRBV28	CASSYPGLAGEPNTGELFF	TGTGCCAGCAGTTACCCGGGACTAGCGGGAGAACCGAACACCGGGGAGCTGTTTTTT
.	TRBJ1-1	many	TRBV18	CASSPWAGQEAFF	TGTGCCAGCTCACCATGGGCAGGACAAGAAGCTTTCTTT
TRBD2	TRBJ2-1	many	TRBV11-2	CASSLAYRTSGEKYNEQFF	TGTGCCAGCAGCTTAGCCTACAGGACTAGCGGGGAGAAATACAATGAGCAGTTCTTC